Below are 26 T cell receptor beta chains sequenced from a single sample in a study of regulatory T cells in long-lasting Graves disease. Researchers made TCR beta libraries by using iRepertoire HTBI primers and running Arm-PCR on CDR3 regions. TCRdb called the multiplex PCR reads again in MiXCR, with one record for every CDR3 protein. The sample has around 400,000 distinct CDR3 sequences, around 11% seen once. Time point noted: newly diagnosed GD, antithyroid drugs for less than 3 months. From RNA extracted from PBMCs, the TCR library was made. This same sample was also taken into another study, of T cells in Graves' hyperthyroidism and ophthalmopathy.

The sequencing here drew on peripheral blood mononuclear cells (PBMCs), taken at new diagnosis, from a patient treated with antithyroid drugs. The receptors shown here come from a woman aged 18-29 years with Graves disease.

This clonotype was picked up many times. The chain couples TRBV18 to TRBJ1-1, with TRBD1 as a possible D gene (5 bases). V shed 3 bases and J shed 12 bases, with 17 bases lying between them. This CDR3 region has 13 residues. The germline V gene encodes CDR1 KGHSH and CDR2 LQKENI. CDR3 in DNA: TGTGCCAGCTCACCCACCAACCGGGACCCATCTTTCTTT. This encodes CASSPTNRDPSFF. The variable domain in full, completed from reference TRBV18 and TRBJ1-1, reads NAGVMQNPRHLVRRRGQEARLRCSPMKGHSHVYWYRQLPEEGLKFMVYLQKENIIDESGMPKERFSAEFPKEGPSILRIQQVVRGDSAAYFCASSPTNRDPSFFGQGTRLTVV.

The V call is TRBV20-1, the J call TRBJ2-1; possibly TRBD1 for D (5 bases). Germline CDR1 DFQATT, CDR2 SNEGSKA (reference sequence). V lost 3 bases to trimming and J lost 0 bases, with 12 bases between them. This CDR3 is built from 15 residues. The CDR3 loop reads CSASKGKSSYNEQFF. The CDR3 DNA reads TGCAGTGCTAGTAAGGGGAAGAGCTCCTACAATGAGCAGTTCTTC.

This clonotype was detected a few times. The chain combines TRBV11-2 with TRBJ2-2, with TRBD2 as a possible D gene (6 bases). Germline CDR1 is SGHAT and CDR2 is FQNNGV. V lost 1 base and J lost 6, with 21 bases in between. CDR3 length equals 18 residues. The CDR3 loop reads CASSLGLIQGPGAGELFF. CDR3 sequence (DNA): TGTGCCAGCAGCTTAGGGCTTATTCAGGGCCCGGGGGCCGGGGAGCTGTTTTTT.

This clonotype was seen ten or more times. The rearrangement links TRBV5-1 to TRBJ2-2; a possible D gene is TRBD1 (5 bases). This CDR3 is built from 16 residues. Germline V lookup: CDR1 SGHRS, CDR2 YFSETQ. The germline V and J ends were trimmed by 0 bases and 4 bases, with 13 bases remaining between them. CDR3 DNA: TGCGCCAGCAGCTTGGCCTTAGGGGTGTCCACCGGGGAGCTGTTTTTT. It encodes CASSLALGVSTGELFF.

At least ten counts were recorded for this clonotype. The J gene is TRBJ2-7, the V gene TRBV11-2; D may be TRBD2 (5 bases). Germline loops: CDR1 SGHAT, CDR2 FQNNGV. The CDR3 is 13 residues long. Trimming shortened V by 0 bases and J by 5 bases, and 8 bases separated the two germline ends. The CDR3 spells CASSLDQRDEQYV. The DNA for the CDR3 is TGTGCCAGCAGCTTAGATCAGAGGGACGAGCAGTACGTC.

This clonotype was observed many times. The genes are TRBV30 and TRBJ2-7; D ambiguous. CDR1 is GTSNPN, CDR2 SVGIG, per germline (reference sequence). V lost 3 bases and J 1 base, leaving 13 bases between the germline ends. The CDR3 runs 14 residues. The CDR3 protein is CAWRSGQTSYEQYF. CDR3 bases: TGTGCCTGGAGAAGTGGGCAGACGTCCTACGAGCAGTACTTC.

This clonotype was counted ten times or more. The chain has TRBV3-1 and TRBJ2-3; TRBD2 matches 7 bases. The J segment lost 3 bases and the V segment lost 4 bases, leaving 7 bases of the junction unmatched. Germline lookup yields CDR1 LGHDT and CDR2 YNNKEL (reference sequence). The CDR3 is 15 amino acids. DNA of the CDR3: TGTGCCAGCAGCCCTGGGGACTACCATACAGATACGCAGTATTTT. Amino acid sequence: CASSPGDYHTDTQYF.

In its sample, this clonotype was seen a few times. The J gene is TRBJ2-3, the V gene TRBV9; weak D call: TRBD1 (6 bases). CDR3 size: 16 residues. Germline V gene sequence: CDR1 SGDLS, CDR2 YYNGEE. Trimming took 2 bases from V and 5 from J, leaving 18 bases between them. Here the CDR3 DNA reads TGTGCCAGCAGCGTGTCGGTACAGGGTGTCGTAGATACGCAGTATTTT. Amino acid sequence: CASSVSVQGVVDTQYF.

This clonotype was observed a handful of times. J is TRBJ1-2 and V is TRBV20-1, with a tentative D call TRBD1 (6 bases). The CDR3 extends over 12 amino acids. Trimming took 5 bases from V and 8 from J, leaving 15 bases between them. Germline V CDR1 and CDR2: DFQATT, SNEGSKA (reference sequence). The CDR3 coding sequence is TGCAGTGCTTCTTCAGGGGTGAAAGGCTACACCTTC. Its protein is CSASSGVKGYTF.

The chain combines TRBV5-1 with TRBJ2-1; 13 positions agree with TRBD2. The germline gives CDR1 SGHRS, CDR2 YFSETQ. The CDR3 is made up of 15 amino acids. J was trimmed by 4 bases and V by 6 bases; bases with no gene match: 4. CDR3: CASTPTSGGYNEQFF. The CDR3 DNA is TGCGCCAGCACACCGACTAGCGGGGGGTACAATGAGCAGTTCTTC. The full variable domain, rest sourced from reference TRBV5-1 and TRBJ2-1, is KAGVTQTPRYLIKTRGQQVTLSCSPISGHRSVSWYQQTPGQGLQFLFEYFSETQRNKGNFPGRFSGRQFSNSRSEMNVSTLELGDSALYLCASTPTSGGYNEQFFGPGTRLTVL.

This clonotype came up many times. The V call is TRBV13, the J call TRBJ2-7; 13 nucleotides line up with TRBD2. Trimming took 5 bases from V and 5 from J; bases not matched to a gene: 6. Germline CDR1 is PRHDT and CDR2 is FYEKMQ (reference sequence). The CDR3 is 15 residues long. The CDR3 here is CASSTRTSGSHEQYF. For the CDR3, the DNA is TGTGCCAGCAGCACCCGGACTAGCGGGAGCCACGAGCAGTACTTC.

V and J are TRBV7-6 and TRBJ2-6, with a tentative D call TRBD1 (5 bases). Per germline, CDR1 SGHVS and CDR2 FNYEAQ. Trimming took off 5 bases at V and 4 bases at J, with 15 bases between the two ends. The CDR3 has 16 amino acids. The CDR3 bases are TGTGCCAGCAGCGTCCAGGGCCTCAAAGGGGCCAACGTCCTGACTTTC. This translates into CASSVQGLKGANVLTF.

The sample holds a few counts of this clonotype. The CDR3 sequence: CASSIVPSGRYYEQCV. As DNA, the CDR3 is TGTGCCAGTAGTATCGTACCTAGCGGGAGGTACTACGAGCAGTGCGTC. This chain connects TRBV19 to TRBJ2-7, with 11 bases fitting TRBD2. The CDR3 is 16 amino acids. Germline V lookup: CDR1 LNHDA, CDR2 SQIVND (reference sequence).

This clonotype showed up many times. V usage is TRBV11-1 and J usage is TRBJ2-7; the D gene is possibly TRBD1 (5 bases). The CDR3 runs to 13 residues. The V gene's germline CDR1 is SGHAT and CDR2 FQDESV (reference sequence). The V and J ends lost 3 bases and 4 bases respectively, with 10 bases between them. This CDR3 reads CASSLGHSYEQYV. In DNA, the CDR3 is TGTGCCAGCAGCTTGGGGCACAGTTACGAGCAGTACGTC.

This clonotype was recorded many times. This chain links TRBV2 with TRBJ1-4; 7 bases are a match to TRBD1. The CDR3 is 15 amino acids. The ends lost 7 bases at V and 4 bases at J; junction bases unmatched: 9. Germline loops: CDR1 SNHLY, CDR2 FYNNEI. The CDR3 region is CASTFPGQHNEKLFF. The CDR3 DNA is TGTGCCAGCACTTTCCCGGGACAGCATAATGAAAAACTGTTTTTT. Together with reference TRBV2 and TRBJ1-4, the CDR3 gives the full variable domain: EPEVTQTPSHQVTQMGQEVILRCVPISNHLYFYWYRQILGQKVEFLVSFYNNEISEKSEIFDDQFSVERPDGSNFTLKIRSTKLEDSAMYFCASTFPGQHNEKLFFGSGTQLSVL.

This clonotype turned up a few times. V is TRBV14 and J is TRBJ1-2; TRBD1 matches at 9 bases. The V segment lost 1 base and the J segment 4 bases; nucleotides outside the gene matches: 7. Germline V lookup: CDR1 SGHDN, CDR2 FVKESK. The CDR3 is 16 amino acids. The DNA for the CDR3 is TGTGCCAGCAGCCAAGTTTTTACAGGGGGCTTCTATGGCTACACCTTC. This translates into CASSQVFTGGFYGYTF.

This clonotype was counted ten times or more. V usage is TRBV20-1 and J usage is TRBJ2-1, with 9 bases matching TRBD2. Germline lookup yields CDR1 DFQATT and CDR2 SNEGSKA (reference sequence). This CDR3 has 13 residues. The V segment lost 2 bases and the J segment 6 bases; nucleotides outside the gene matches: 2. The CDR3 nucleotides read TGCAGTGCTAGACTAGCGGGGTTCAATGAGCAGTTCTTC. This gives the protein CSARLAGFNEQFF.

V usage is TRBV6-1 and J usage is TRBJ2-1; D might be TRBD1 or TRBD2, each matching 6 bases. The germline gives CDR1 MNHNS, CDR2 SASEGT. V lost 5 bases and J lost 8, with 16 bases in between. The CDR3 loop spans 14 amino acids. The CDR3 sequence: CASSSRGLLDEQFF. The DNA of the CDR3 is TGTGCCAGCAGTAGCCGGGGGCTACTCGATGAGCAGTTCTTC.

In its sample, this clonotype was seen a few times. The chain couples TRBV20-1 to TRBJ1-1; D remains ambiguous. CDR1 is DFQATT and CDR2 is SNEGSKA in the germline V gene (reference sequence). The ends were cut back, 3 bases at V and 1 base at J, with 12 bases in the middle. The CDR3 is made up of 14 amino acids. The CDR3 protein is CSARIGGGNTEAFF. The CDR3 coding sequence is TGCAGTGCTAGGATAGGTGGCGGGAACACTGAAGCTTTCTTT.

This clonotype appeared many times. The V and J genes are TRBV20-1 and TRBJ1-5; a weak D match, TRBD1 (5 bases). CDR3 length: 19 amino acids. V shed 0 bases and J shed 0 bases, with 21 bases lying between them. The germline CDR1 and CDR2 sequences are DFQATT and SNEGSKA (reference sequence). The CDR3, as DNA: TGCAGTGCTAGAGATTCCTGGGGCCGTGAACTTTATAGCAATCAGCCCCAGCATTTT. Translating it yields CSARDSWGRELYSNQPQHF.

This clonotype was detected ten times or more. This chain connects TRBV12-3 or TRBV12-4 to TRBJ1-4; D unresolved. The length of the CDR3 is 14 residues. Trimming left V 4 bases short and J 4 bases short, with 10 bases between. The CDR3: CASSSGSFNEKLFF. Written as DNA, the CDR3 is TGTGCCAGCAGTTCCGGGAGTTTTAATGAAAAACTGTTTTTT.

In its sample, this clonotype was seen many times. The gene calls are TRBV7-2 and TRBJ2-1; TRBD2 is a possible D gene (5 bases). The CDR3 runs 16 residues. The V gene lost 5 bases and the J gene lost 15 bases, with 29 bases spanning the gap. Germline CDR1 SGHTA, CDR2 FQGNSA. Here the CDR3 DNA reads TGTGCCAGCAGCCCTAAAATTACCCCGGGGTCGAGGCCTTCGTTCTTC. Its translation: CASSPKITPGSRPSFF.

This clonotype was detected many times. The chain employs TRBV20-1 and TRBJ2-1; TRBD2 agrees at 12 bases. Germline CDR1 reads DFQATT; CDR2 reads SNEGSKA (reference sequence). The V gene end was trimmed by 1 base and the J gene end by 7 bases; junction bases not matched to a gene: 5. CDR3 length: 15 amino acids. The CDR3 DNA reads TGCAGTGCTAGAGCCCCCGGGACTAGCGGGAATGAGCAGTTCTTC. As protein: CSARAPGTSGNEQFF.

This clonotype has ten or more counts. The J gene is TRBJ2-4, the V gene TRBV11-2; no clear D gene. The CDR3 extends over 12 amino acids. Per germline, CDR1 SGHAT and CDR2 FQNNGV. Trimming took off 5 bases at V and 7 bases at J, with 9 bases between the two ends. The CDR3 nucleotides read TGTGCCAGCAGCCCACAGATTAACATTCAGTACTTC. The encoded protein is CASSPQINIQYF. Full variable domain (remainder filled in from reference TRBV11-2 and TRBJ2-4): EAGVAQSPRYKIIEKRQSVAFWCNPISGHATLYWYQQILGQGPKLLIQFQNNGVVDDSQLPKDRFSAERLKGVDSTLKIQPAKLEDSAVYLCASSPQINIQYFGAGTRLSVL.

This clonotype has at least ten counts. The CDR3 here is CASSHGGAEAFF. As DNA, the CDR3 is TGTGCCAGCAGCCATGGGGGCGCTGAAGCTTTCTTT. The chain has TRBV2 and TRBJ1-1, with a weak D call TRBD1 (6 bases). Trimming removed 6 bases at V and 6 bases at J, with 11 bases between. The CDR3 covers 12 residues. Germline CDR1 and CDR2: SNHLY and FYNNEI.

This clonotype came up a few times. This chain joins TRBV18 and TRBJ2-7, with TRBD1 as a possible D gene (6 bases). The germline CDR1 and CDR2 sequences are KGHSH and LQKENI. The CDR3 is 17 amino acids. V lost 0 bases and J lost 5, with 20 bases in between. The DNA for the CDR3 is TGTGCCAGCTCACCACCAAAATCATTCCAGGGGATTCACGAGCAGTACTTC. Encoded protein: CASSPPKSFQGIHEQYF. Variable domain in full (rest from reference TRBV18 and TRBJ2-7): NAGVMQNPRHLVRRRGQEARLRCSPMKGHSHVYWYRQLPEEGLKFMVYLQKENIIDESGMPKERFSAEFPKEGPSILRIQQVVRGDSAAYFCASSPPKSFQGIHEQYFGPGTRLTVT.